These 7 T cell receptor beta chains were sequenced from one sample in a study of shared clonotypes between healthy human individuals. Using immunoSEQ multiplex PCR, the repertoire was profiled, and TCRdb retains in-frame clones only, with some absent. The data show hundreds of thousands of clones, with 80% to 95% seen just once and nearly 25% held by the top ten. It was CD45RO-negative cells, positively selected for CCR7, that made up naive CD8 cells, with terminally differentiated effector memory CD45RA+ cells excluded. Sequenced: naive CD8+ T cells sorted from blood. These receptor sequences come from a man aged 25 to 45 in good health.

CDR3: CASSPVLGRAISTDTQYF. CDR3 nucleotides: TGTGCCAGCAGCCCAGTCCTCGGGAGGGCAATAAGCACAGATACGCAGTATTTT. The chain is built from TRBV7-9 and TRBJ2-3; TRBD2 matches 8 bases. The CDR3 has 18 amino acids. CDR1 and CDR2 (germline): SEHNR, FQNEAQ (reference sequence). V trimming: 5 bases; J trimming: 0 bases; junction bases outside the gene matches: 13.

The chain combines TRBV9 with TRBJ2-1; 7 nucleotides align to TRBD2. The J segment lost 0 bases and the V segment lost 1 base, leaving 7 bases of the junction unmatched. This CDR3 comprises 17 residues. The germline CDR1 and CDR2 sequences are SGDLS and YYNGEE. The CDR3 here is CASSVRGLLASYNEQFF. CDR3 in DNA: TGTGCCAGCAGCGTAAGGGGACTACTGGCCTCCTACAATGAGCAGTTCTTC.

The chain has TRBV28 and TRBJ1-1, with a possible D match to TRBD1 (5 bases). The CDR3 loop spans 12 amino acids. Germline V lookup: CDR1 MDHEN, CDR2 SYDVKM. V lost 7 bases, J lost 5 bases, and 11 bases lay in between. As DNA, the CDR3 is TGTGCCAGCATTCGGGGCCGGACTGAAGCTTTCTTT. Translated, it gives CASIRGRTEAFF.

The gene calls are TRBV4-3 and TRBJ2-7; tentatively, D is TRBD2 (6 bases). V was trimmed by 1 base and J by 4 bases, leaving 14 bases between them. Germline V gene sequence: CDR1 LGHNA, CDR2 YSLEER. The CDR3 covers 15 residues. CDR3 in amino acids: CASSQGTTEGYEQYF. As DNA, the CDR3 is TGCGCCAGCAGCCAAGGGACTACCGAAGGGTACGAGCAGTACTTC.

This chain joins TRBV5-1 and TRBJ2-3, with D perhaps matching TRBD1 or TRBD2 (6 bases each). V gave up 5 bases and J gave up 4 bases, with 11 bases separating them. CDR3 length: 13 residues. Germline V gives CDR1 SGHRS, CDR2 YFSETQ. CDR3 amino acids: CASSIGGPDTQYF. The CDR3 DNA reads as TGCGCCAGCAGTATTGGGGGGCCAGATACGCAGTATTTT.

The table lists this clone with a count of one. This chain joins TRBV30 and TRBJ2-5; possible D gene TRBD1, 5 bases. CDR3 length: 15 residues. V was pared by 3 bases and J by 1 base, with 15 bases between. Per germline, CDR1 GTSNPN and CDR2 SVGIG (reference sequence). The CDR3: CAWRDRTRPQETQYF. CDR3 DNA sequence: TGTGCCTGGAGAGATCGGACAAGACCCCAAGAGACCCAGTACTTC.

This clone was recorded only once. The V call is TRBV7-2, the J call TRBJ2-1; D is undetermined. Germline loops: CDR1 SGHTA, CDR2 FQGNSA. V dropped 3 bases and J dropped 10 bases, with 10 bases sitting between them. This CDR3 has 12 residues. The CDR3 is CASSFPRSEQFF. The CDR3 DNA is TGTGCCAGCAGCTTTCCTCGATCCGAGCAGTTCTTC.